Below, 31 T cell receptor beta chains from the same sample are listed, as sequenced in a study of cytomegalovirus exposure and HLA in healthy donors. Both 60 Vbeta primers and 13 Jbeta primers went into the PCR. Method: immunoSEQ multiplex PCR; TCRdb's copy keeps in-frame clones and lacks some. The sample carries around 130,000 clones, 80% recorded once. Source material: PBMCs. The receptors come from a woman in her forties in good health and CMV-seronegative.

The rearrangement joins TRBV7-9 to TRBJ2-5; D ambiguous. The CDR3 is 11 amino acids. From germline, CDR1 is SEHNR and CDR2 FQNEAQ (reference sequence). V shed 1 base and J shed 7 bases, with 4 bases lying between them. CDR3: CASSLGGTQYF. The CDR3 nucleotides are TGTGCCAGCAGCTTAGGCGGGACCCAGTACTTC.

This clone was picked up one time. This chain links TRBV6-1 with TRBJ1-6; 10 bases map to TRBD1. Germline trimming cut 6 bases from V and 7 bases from J; bases unmatched to any gene: 0. The V gene's germline CDR1 is MNHNS and CDR2 SASEGT. CDR3 length equals 13 residues. The chain's CDR3 is CASRTGGNSPLHF. DNA of the CDR3: TGTGCCAGCAGGACAGGGGGCAATTCACCCCTCCACTTT.

The chain carries TRBV10-2 and TRBJ1-5; 10 bases fit TRBD1. Germline lookup yields CDR1 WSHSY and CDR2 SAAADI. The V segment lost 6 bases and the J segment 3 bases; nucleotides outside the gene matches: 8. CDR3 length: 16 residues. CDR3 bases: TGCGCCAGCAGCCCATTAGGGACAGGGGTCAATCAGCCCCAGCATTTT. This translates into CASSPLGTGVNQPQHF.

The chain carries TRBV15 and TRBJ2-7; TRBD1 might be the D (6 bases). The germline gives CDR1 LNHNV, CDR2 YYDKDF (reference sequence). V dropped 5 bases and J dropped 5 bases, with 16 bases sitting between them. CDR3 size: 14 residues. Here the CDR3 DNA reads TGTGCCACCAGCGGTGGGGGCGGGCTGGACGAGCAGTACTTC. This translates into CATSGGGGLDEQYF.

The chain recombines TRBV6-5 with TRBJ1-5; D is unresolved. CDR3 size: 13 residues. Trimming pared 5 bases from V and 5 bases from J, leaving 10 bases between. In germline, CDR1 is MNHEY, CDR2 SVGAGI. Here the CDR3 DNA reads TGTGCCAGCAGTCCACGAGGAGATCAGCCCCAGCATTTT. It encodes CASSPRGDQPQHF.

The CDR3 sequence is CVAKGVSGELFF. Written as DNA, the CDR3 is TGCGTAGCGAAGGGGGTATCCGGGGAGCTGTTTTTT. J is TRBJ2-2 and V is TRBV5-1; weak D call: TRBD1 (6 bases). The CDR3 sequence is 12 residues long. In germline, CDR1 is SGHRS, CDR2 YFSETQ.

This clone was counted a few times. The chain couples TRBV4-1 to TRBJ1-5; D might be TRBD1 (6 bases). The V gene lost 6 bases and the J gene lost 6 bases, with 12 bases spanning the gap. This CDR3 contains 13 residues. Germline CDR1 is MGHRA and CDR2 is YSYEKL. The CDR3 bases are TGCGCCAGCAGTCGGACAGTAGTTCAGCCCCAGCATTTT. Translating gives CASSRTVVQPQHF.

This chain links TRBV4-1 with TRBJ2-5; 7 bases line up with TRBD1. With V trimmed by 4 bases and J by 1 base, 9 bases remained unmatched. The CDR3 length is 16 residues. CDR1 is MGHRA, CDR2 YSYEKL, per germline. The CDR3 is CASSLRIGQVQETQYF. The CDR3 coding sequence is TGCGCCAGCAGCCTAAGAATCGGACAGGTCCAAGAGACCCAGTACTTC.

This chain links TRBV5-4 with TRBJ2-7, with D maybe TRBD2 (6 bases). Trimming removed 0 bases at V and 4 bases at J, with 11 bases between. There are 14 residues in the CDR3. CDR1 SGHNT and CDR2 YYREEE come from the germline V gene (reference sequence). CDR3 region: CASSLGTNPYEQYF. The CDR3 bases are TGTGCCAGCAGCTTGGGGACTAACCCTTACGAGCAGTACTTC.

V gene TRBV10-3 combines with J gene TRBJ2-7; D gene unclear. CDR1 and CDR2 (germline): ENHRY, SYGVKD. Trimming removed 0 bases from V and 0 bases from J, with 6 bases in between. This CDR3 comprises 14 residues. CDR3 residues: CAISESGSSYEQYF. DNA of the CDR3: TGTGCCATCAGTGAGTCGGGCAGCTCCTACGAGCAGTACTTC.

The chain employs TRBV4-1 and TRBJ2-1, with a weak D call TRBD2 (6 bases). Trimming left V 2 bases short and J 6 bases short, with 11 bases between. The CDR3 covers 14 residues. In germline, CDR1 is MGHRA, CDR2 YSYEKL. As DNA, the CDR3 is TGCGCCAGCAGCCAACCGGGAGATCGCAATGAGCAGTTCTTC. Translation: CASSQPGDRNEQFF.

The J gene is TRBJ1-1, the V gene TRBV2, with D perhaps TRBD1 (5 bases). Per the germline V gene, CDR1 is SNHLY and CDR2 is FYNNEI. V was pared by 9 bases and J by 3 bases, with 8 bases between. The CDR3 is made up of 11 amino acids. The CDR3 sequence is CASNRYTEAFF. The CDR3 nucleotides are TGTGCCAGTAACAGGTACACTGAAGCTTTCTTT.

The chain has TRBV2 and TRBJ1-1; tentatively, D is TRBD1 (6 bases). V was clipped by 8 bases and J by 3 bases, with 19 bases between them. CDR1 is SNHLY and CDR2 is FYNNEI in the germline V gene. This CDR3 is built from 15 residues. The CDR3 DNA reads TGTGCCAGCCAACGAGGGGGAGGGAAAGACACTGAAGCTTTCTTT. It yields the protein CASQRGGGKDTEAFF.

The CDR3: CASSSQASGLSTDTQYF. The CDR3 DNA reads TGTGCCAGTAGTTCCCAGGCCTCAGGGCTTAGCACAGATACGCAGTATTTT. V usage is TRBV19 and J usage is TRBJ2-3, with D possibly TRBD1 on 5 matching bases. The ends were cut back, 5 bases at V and 0 bases at J, with 18 bases in the middle. The CDR3 runs to 17 residues. Per the germline V gene, CDR1 is LNHDA and CDR2 is SQIVND (reference sequence).

The sample holds a few counts of this clone. This chain uses TRBV4-3 with TRBJ2-1; 11 nucleotides align to TRBD2. CDR1 is LGHNA and CDR2 is YSLEER in the germline V gene. CDR3 length: 17 residues. V lost 1 base to trimming and J lost 6 bases; unmatched junction nucleotides: 8. CDR3 DNA: TGCGCCAGCAGCCAAGCTAAGCTAGCGGGAGGAGGCAATGAGCAGTTCTTC. Translating gives CASSQAKLAGGGNEQFF.

The chain is built from TRBV19 and TRBJ2-5; TRBD2 matches 8 bases. Germline values: CDR1 LNHDA, CDR2 SQIVND (reference sequence). The trim removed 5 bases at V and 1 base at J, leaving 12 bases unmatched. This CDR3 is 17 amino acids long. The CDR3 bases are TGTGCCAGTAGTCAGGCGGGGCGCGGGAGGAGCCAAGAGACCCAGTACTTC. It translates to CASSQAGRGRSQETQYF.

The chain recombines TRBV7-6 with TRBJ1-5; weak D call: TRBD1 (5 bases). The V gene lost 5 bases and the J gene lost 3 bases, with 8 bases spanning the gap. The germline V gene has CDR1 SGHVS and CDR2 FNYEAQ. This CDR3 has 13 amino acids. The CDR3 here is CASSRQINQPQHF. As DNA, the CDR3 is TGTGCCAGCAGCCGACAGATCAATCAGCCCCAGCATTTT.

The genes are TRBV6-1 and TRBJ1-1; a weak D match, TRBD1 (5 bases). This CDR3 contains 12 residues. Trimming took 5 bases from V and 6 from J, leaving 10 bases between them. Germline-derived CDR1 and CDR2 are MNHNS and SASEGT. CDR3 coding DNA: TGTGCCAGCAGTTTCCCAGGGTCTGAAGCTTTCTTT. Protein product: CASSFPGSEAFF.

The chain recombines TRBV28 with TRBJ1-5, with D possibly matching TRBD1 (6 bases). Germline CDR1 reads MDHEN; CDR2 reads SYDVKM. The CDR3 extends over 14 amino acids. Trimming cost V 6 bases and J 6 bases, with 15 bases left between them. The CDR3 loop is CASSDQGLGQPQHF. CDR3 DNA sequence: TGTGCCAGCAGCGACCAGGGGTTGGGTCAGCCCCAGCATTTT.

The chain has TRBV5-1 and TRBJ2-5, with 7 bases lining up with TRBD1. Germline lookup yields CDR1 SGHRS and CDR2 YFSETQ. V lost 4 bases to trimming and J lost 2 bases; unmatched junction nucleotides: 5. The CDR3 runs to 14 residues. CDR3 region: CASSAGTVQETQYF. For the CDR3, the DNA is TGCGCCAGCAGCGCAGGGACAGTTCAAGAGACCCAGTACTTC.

This chain links TRBV27 with TRBJ1-1; 9 bases are a match to TRBD1. Per the germline V gene, CDR1 is MNHEY and CDR2 is SMNVEV (reference sequence). CDR3 size: 16 residues. Germline trimming cut 6 bases from V and 4 bases from J; bases unmatched to any gene: 12. CDR3 region: CASSLGLWTGVTEAFF. The CDR3 DNA sequence: TGTGCCAGCAGCCTCGGTCTATGGACAGGGGTCACTGAAGCTTTCTTT.

The chain is built from TRBV6-6 and TRBJ2-5; TRBD2 matches 8 bases. Trimming cost V 9 bases and J 4 bases; bases outside gene matches: 10. The germline gives CDR1 MNHNY, CDR2 SVGAGI (reference sequence). The CDR3 covers 14 residues. Here the CDR3 reads CASLLGGGIETQYF. CDR3 coding DNA: TGTGCCAGTTTGCTCGGGGGGGGCATAGAGACCCAGTACTTC.

V is TRBV27 and J is TRBJ2-1, with 7 bases aligning to TRBD2. CDR3 length equals 16 residues. Germline CDR1 and CDR2: MNHEY and SMNVEV (reference sequence). Germline trimming cut 0 bases from V and 4 bases from J; bases unmatched to any gene: 6. CDR3 sequence: CASSLSSGELYNEQFF. The CDR3 DNA sequence: TGTGCCAGCAGTTTATCGAGCGGGGAATTATACAATGAGCAGTTCTTC.

The V and J genes are TRBV11-2 and TRBJ2-1; perhaps TRBD2 as D (5 bases). The CDR3 loop spans 13 amino acids. Germline CDR1 is SGHAT and CDR2 is FQNNGV. V gave up 1 base and J gave up 9 bases, with 10 bases separating them. The CDR3 region is CASSLVHSGEQFF. The CDR3 DNA follows: TGTGCCAGCAGCTTAGTTCACAGCGGTGAGCAGTTCTTC.

The chain recombines TRBV19 with TRBJ1-1; 7 nucleotides match TRBD1. Trimming at V came to 7 bases and at J to 0 bases, leaving 8 bases not matched to a gene. The CDR3 totals 15 residues. Germline V gives CDR1 LNHDA, CDR2 SQIVND (reference sequence). Here the CDR3 reads CASIRFGQVNTEAFF. DNA of the CDR3: TGTGCCAGTATAAGATTTGGACAGGTGAACACTGAAGCTTTCTTT.

This rearrangement joins TRBV6-1 to TRBJ2-1; D possibly corresponds to TRBD1 (7 bases). The length of the CDR3 is 13 residues. The V end lost 6 bases, the J end lost 5 bases, and 11 bases lay between the germline ends. Germline lookup yields CDR1 MNHNS and CDR2 SASEGT. CDR3 bases: TGTGCCAGCAGGCGGGACAGCAACAATGAGCAGTTCTTC. As protein: CASRRDSNNEQFF.

The sample holds a few counts of this clone. The chain employs TRBV28 and TRBJ2-1; 7 bases match TRBD1. The CDR3 extends over 11 amino acids. V lost 6 bases, J lost 10 bases, and 3 bases stayed unmatched. The germline gives CDR1 MDHEN, CDR2 SYDVKM. Here the CDR3 reads CASRTGTEQFF. The CDR3 DNA reads as TGTGCCAGCAGGACAGGGACGGAGCAGTTCTTC. The full variable domain, completed using reference TRBV28 and TRBJ2-1, is DVKVTQSSRYLVKRTGEKVFLECVQDMDHENMFWYRQDPGLGLRLIYFSYDVKMKEKGDIPEGYSVSREKKERFSLILESASTNQTSMYLCASRTGTEQFFGPGTRLTVL.

The chain couples TRBV6-5 to TRBJ1-5, with TRBD1 matching over 9 bases. The germline CDR1 and CDR2 sequences are MNHEY and SVGAGI. Trimming cost V 4 bases and J 6 bases; bases outside gene matches: 4. This CDR3 is built from 14 residues. As DNA, the CDR3 is TGTGCCAGCAGTTTGGGGACAGGGAGTCAGCCCCAGCATTTT. It translates to CASSLGTGSQPQHF.

V and J are TRBV7-3 and TRBJ2-3; D remains unclear. The germline gives CDR1 SGHTA, CDR2 FQGTGA. This CDR3 region has 15 residues. V was pared by 2 bases and J by 3 bases, with 12 bases between. The CDR3 is CASSLALSRTDTQYF. As DNA, the CDR3 is TGTGCCAGCAGCTTAGCCCTCTCGAGGACAGATACGCAGTATTTT.

The chain carries TRBV19 and TRBJ2-1; possibly TRBD2 for D (6 bases). Germline lookup yields CDR1 LNHDA and CDR2 SQIVND (reference sequence). The CDR3 is 16 amino acids. With 3 bases removed from V and 4 bases from J, the gap between germline ends came to 16 bases. The CDR3 nucleotides read TGTGCCAGTAGTATGGAGGCCAGGAGGGCGTACAATGAGCAGTTCTTC. Amino acid sequence: CASSMEARRAYNEQFF.

The J gene is TRBJ2-2, the V gene TRBV19; TRBD2 is a possible D gene (7 bases). CDR3 length: 13 amino acids. V gave up 6 bases and J gave up 11 bases, with 16 bases separating them. The germline gives CDR1 LNHDA, CDR2 SQIVND (reference sequence). CDR3 nucleotides: TGTGCCAGTAGCCCGGGGGGTGGGGGCGAGCTGTTTTTT. This codes for CASSPGGGGELFF.